The T cell receptor beta chain under discussion was sequenced for a study of PD-1 blockade in classical Hodgkin lymphoma (dated by TCRdb to the early 2020s). Regarding the complete study: Nivolumab dosing was 3 mg/kg intravenously every 2 weeks, continuing until either disease progression or unacceptable toxicity. A peripheral blood immune signature of response to PD-1 blockade in classical Hodgkin lymphoma was defined using TCR beta sequencing and CyTOF.

V is shortened by 6 bases, J by 2 bases, and the region joining them spans 4 bases. CDR1 and CDR2 are read off the germline V gene (reference sequence) as MNHNY and SVGAGI. The CDR3 sequence holds 11 residues, the cysteine and phenylalanine included. Only the CDR3 DNA is retained, 33 bases long and in frame from the first base. A remark on this clone: Its cognate antigen has yet to be identified. Per-base quality was not reported, and no clone a single base away is much larger than it.

Beyond this particular receptor, the publication reports: CD4+ but not CD8+ TCR diversity rose significantly by C4D1 (p=0.0027 vs p=0.16), most apparent in complete responders (p=0.02). Trial patients with a complete response had baseline diversity similar to that of newly diagnosed patients, while partial responders and progressors had significantly lower diversity. Baseline TCR diversity was reported to be lower in newly diagnosed patients than in healthy donors and to be lower still in relapsed/refractory patients. The study covered only a single clinical trial cohort, and the causes of the repertoire differences, possibly disease activity or prior therapy, were still not defined. Lower diversity was seen in patients whose nivolumab began less than 1 year after ASCT, and these patients were left out of later analyses so that immune reconstitution would not confound the results.

Genomic DNA was isolated using the Qiagen DNeasy kit from unsorted PBMCs as well as from negatively selected CD4+ and CD8+ fractions. TCR beta CDR3 regions were amplified by immunoSEQ multiplex PCR using primers annealing to V and J segments. A synthetic immune receptor repertoire was used to minimize amplification bias, and remaining bias was computationally removed after sequencing. Turning to the authors' computational methods: Custom Python scripts were used to quantify repertoire diversity as the Shannon entropy index. The unsorted, CD4+ and CD8+ repertoires were each analyzed separately, with the exception of combined analyses, where CD4+ and CD8+ sequences were merged in silico. A clone counted as expanded when the clone's frequency after treatment rose at least 2-fold relative to C1D1, and clones undetected at baseline were given a pseudocount of 0.5. Clones with 0 or 1 copy at C1D1 were classified as singleton clones, and clones with 2 or more copies were classified as non-singleton clones. Clones expanded in unsorted samples were labelled as CD4+, CD8+ or unknown by matching protein sequences in sorted samples from the same patient. Wilcoxon tests on paired samples were used to test diversity changes from C1D1 to C4D1. TCRdb's version of the immuneACCESS table is confined to in-frame rearrangements and falls short of the full clone set. An unresolved V gene accounts for under half of the shortfall where checked; the remainder is of unknown origin. Clone size and V and J calls were adopted from that table, with D and trimming inferred from the DNA. Counted in this sample were tens of thousands of clones; about 71% of them appeared once. Jointly, the top ten make up over 15% of the sample.

The time point label on this specimen signifies: cycle 1 day 1 (C1D1), immediately before nivolumab initiation. Every trial patient had relapsed following autologous stem cell transplantation, and prior brentuximab vedotin exposure was what differed among cohorts A, B and C. The trial cohort included roughly 60 patients with relapsed/refractory classical Hodgkin lymphoma, and each patient had a best overall response of complete response, partial response or progressive disease. Trial patients were treated with single-agent nivolumab in the multi-cohort phase II CheckMate 205 trial. Best overall response was determined by an independent review committee according to the 2007 International Working Group response criteria. Trial PBMCs were collected just before the start of nivolumab (C1D1) and during therapy at cycle 2 day 1 and cycle 4 day 1. Peripheral blood was collected in 8 mL Vacutainer Cell Preparation Tubes, from which PBMCs were isolated by centrifugation and then cryopreserved.

Sample: peripheral blood mononuclear cells (PBMCs), taken at baseline. This TCR came from a human donor with classical Hodgkin lymphoma. This chain is built from TRBV6-6 and TRBJ1-2; too little of a D gene remains to name it. The nucleotides are TGTGCCAGCAGGAAAAACTATGGCTACACCTTC. It translates as CASRKNYGYTF.